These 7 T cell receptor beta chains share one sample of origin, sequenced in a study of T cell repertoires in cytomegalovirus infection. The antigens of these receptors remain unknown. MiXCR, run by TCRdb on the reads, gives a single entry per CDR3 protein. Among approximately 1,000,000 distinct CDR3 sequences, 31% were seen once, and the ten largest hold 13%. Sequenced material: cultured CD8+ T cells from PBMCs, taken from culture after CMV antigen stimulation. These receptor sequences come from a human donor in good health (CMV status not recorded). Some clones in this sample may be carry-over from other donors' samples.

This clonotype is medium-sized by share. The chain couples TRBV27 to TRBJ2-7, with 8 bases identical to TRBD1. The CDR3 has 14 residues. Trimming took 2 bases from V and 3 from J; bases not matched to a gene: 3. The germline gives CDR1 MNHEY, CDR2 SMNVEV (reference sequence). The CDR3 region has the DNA TGTGCCAGCAGTTTACAGGGGGCGAACTACGAGCAGTACTTC. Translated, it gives CASSLQGANYEQYF.

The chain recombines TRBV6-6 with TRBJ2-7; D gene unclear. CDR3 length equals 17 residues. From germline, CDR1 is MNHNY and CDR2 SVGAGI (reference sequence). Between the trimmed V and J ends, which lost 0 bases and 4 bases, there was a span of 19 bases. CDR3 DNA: TGTGCCAGCAGTTACTCAGAAGCTTCGAGAGTAAGTTACGAGCAGTACTTC. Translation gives CASSYSEASRVSYEQYF.

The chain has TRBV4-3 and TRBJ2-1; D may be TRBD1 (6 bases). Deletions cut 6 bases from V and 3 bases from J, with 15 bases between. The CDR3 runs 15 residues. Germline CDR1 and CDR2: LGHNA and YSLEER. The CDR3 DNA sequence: TGCGCCAGCAGTCAGGGGACGGGGCTCTACAATGAGCAGTTCTTC. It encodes CASSQGTGLYNEQFF.

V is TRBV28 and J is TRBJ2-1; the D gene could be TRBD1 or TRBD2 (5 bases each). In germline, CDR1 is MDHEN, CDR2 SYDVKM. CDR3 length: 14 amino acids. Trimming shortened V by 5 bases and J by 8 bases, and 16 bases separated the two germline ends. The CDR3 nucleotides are TGTGCCAGCAGTCCCCGGGGCTACTTATATGAGCAGTTCTTC. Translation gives CASSPRGYLYEQFF.

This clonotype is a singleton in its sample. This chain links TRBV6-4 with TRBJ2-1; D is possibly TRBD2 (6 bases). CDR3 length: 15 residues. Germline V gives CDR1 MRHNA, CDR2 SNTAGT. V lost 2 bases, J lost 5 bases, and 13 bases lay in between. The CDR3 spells CASSDGQGGNNEQFF. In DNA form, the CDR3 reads TGTGCCAGCAGTGACGGGCAGGGAGGAAACAATGAGCAGTTCTTC.

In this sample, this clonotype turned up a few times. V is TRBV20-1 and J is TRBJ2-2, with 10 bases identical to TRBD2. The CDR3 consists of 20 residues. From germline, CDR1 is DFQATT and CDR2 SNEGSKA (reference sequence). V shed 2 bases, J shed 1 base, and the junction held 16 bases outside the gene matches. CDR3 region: CSARPLGRITSGVNTGELFF. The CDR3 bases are TGCAGTGCTAGACCGTTGGGACGTATTACTAGCGGGGTGAACACCGGGGAGCTGTTTTTT.

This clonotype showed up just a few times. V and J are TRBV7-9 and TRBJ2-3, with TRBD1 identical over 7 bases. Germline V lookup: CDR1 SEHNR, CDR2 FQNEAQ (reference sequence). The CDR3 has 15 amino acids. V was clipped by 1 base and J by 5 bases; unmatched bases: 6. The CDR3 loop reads CASSLGGGYGDTQYF. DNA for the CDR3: TGTGCCAGCAGCTTAGGAGGGGGCTATGGAGATACGCAGTATTTT.